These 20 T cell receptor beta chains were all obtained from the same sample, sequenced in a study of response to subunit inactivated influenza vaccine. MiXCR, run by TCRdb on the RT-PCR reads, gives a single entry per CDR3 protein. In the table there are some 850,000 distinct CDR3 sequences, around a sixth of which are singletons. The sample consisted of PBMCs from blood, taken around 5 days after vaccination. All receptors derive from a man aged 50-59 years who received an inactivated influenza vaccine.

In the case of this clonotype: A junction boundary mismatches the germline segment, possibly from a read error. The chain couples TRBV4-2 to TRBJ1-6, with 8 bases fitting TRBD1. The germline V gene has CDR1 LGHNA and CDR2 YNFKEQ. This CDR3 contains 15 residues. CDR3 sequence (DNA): TGTGCCAGCAGCGAAGACAGGGGTTATAATTCACCCCTCCACTTT. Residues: CASSEDRGYNSPLHF.

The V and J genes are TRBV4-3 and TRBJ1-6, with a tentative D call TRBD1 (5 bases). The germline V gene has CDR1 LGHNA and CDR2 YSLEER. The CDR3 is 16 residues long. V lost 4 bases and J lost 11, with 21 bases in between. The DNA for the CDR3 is TGCGCCAGCAGCCTACGCCGGGACTCGCCCCGGACACCCCTCCACTTT. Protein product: CASSLRRDSPRTPLHF.

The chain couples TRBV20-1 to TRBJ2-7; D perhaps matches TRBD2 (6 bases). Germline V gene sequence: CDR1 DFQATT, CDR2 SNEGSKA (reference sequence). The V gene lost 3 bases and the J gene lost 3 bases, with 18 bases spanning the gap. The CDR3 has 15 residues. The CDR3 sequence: CSASLPHGSNYEQYF. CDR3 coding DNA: TGCAGTGCTAGTCTTCCACACGGGAGTAACTACGAGCAGTACTTC.

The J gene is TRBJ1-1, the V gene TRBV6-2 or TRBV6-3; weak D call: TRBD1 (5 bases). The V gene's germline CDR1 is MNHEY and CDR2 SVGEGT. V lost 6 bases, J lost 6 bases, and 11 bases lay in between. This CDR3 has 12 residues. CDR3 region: CASRRGDPEAFF. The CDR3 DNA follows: TGTGCCAGCAGGAGGGGAGACCCTGAAGCTTTCTTT.

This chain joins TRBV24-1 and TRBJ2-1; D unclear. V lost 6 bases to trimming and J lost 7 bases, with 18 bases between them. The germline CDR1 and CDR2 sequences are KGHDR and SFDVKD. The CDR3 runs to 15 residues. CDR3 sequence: CATSPTVYKRNEQFF. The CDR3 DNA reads TGTGCCACCAGTCCGACTGTCTACAAACGGAATGAGCAGTTCTTC.

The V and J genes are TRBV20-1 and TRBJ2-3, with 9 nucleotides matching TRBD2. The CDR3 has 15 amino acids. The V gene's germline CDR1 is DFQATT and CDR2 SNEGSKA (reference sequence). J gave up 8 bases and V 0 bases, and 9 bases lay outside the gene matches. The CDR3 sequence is CSARDGGGARSTQYF. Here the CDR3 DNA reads TGCAGTGCTAGAGATGGCGGGGGGGCCAGGAGTACGCAGTATTTT.

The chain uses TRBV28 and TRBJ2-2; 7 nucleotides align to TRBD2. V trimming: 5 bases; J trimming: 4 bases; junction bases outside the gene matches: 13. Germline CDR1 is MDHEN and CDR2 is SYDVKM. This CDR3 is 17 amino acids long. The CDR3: CASSLFGLVWPTGELFF. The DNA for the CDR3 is TGTGCCAGCAGTCTCTTCGGACTAGTTTGGCCCACCGGGGAGCTGTTTTTT.

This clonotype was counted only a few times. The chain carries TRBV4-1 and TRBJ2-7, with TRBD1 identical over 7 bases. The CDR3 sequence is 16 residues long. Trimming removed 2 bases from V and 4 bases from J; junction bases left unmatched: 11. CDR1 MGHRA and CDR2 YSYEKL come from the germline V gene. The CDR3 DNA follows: TGCGCCAGCAGCCAAACCGAGGGACAGCACCTATACGAGCAGTACTTC. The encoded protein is CASSQTEGQHLYEQYF.

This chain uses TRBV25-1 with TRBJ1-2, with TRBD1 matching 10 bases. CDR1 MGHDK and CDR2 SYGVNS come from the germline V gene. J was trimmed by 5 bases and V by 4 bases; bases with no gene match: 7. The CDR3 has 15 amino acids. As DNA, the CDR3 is TGTGCCAGCAGTGTTGGAGACAGGGGGCCTTATGGCTACACCTTC. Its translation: CASSVGDRGPYGYTF.

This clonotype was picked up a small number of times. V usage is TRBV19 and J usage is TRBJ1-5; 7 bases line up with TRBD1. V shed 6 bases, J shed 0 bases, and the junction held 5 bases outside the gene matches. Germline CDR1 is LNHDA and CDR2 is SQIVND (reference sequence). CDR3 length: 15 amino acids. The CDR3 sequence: CASSVYRGSNQPQHF. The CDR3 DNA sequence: TGTGCCAGTAGCGTATACAGGGGTAGCAATCAGCCCCAGCATTTT.

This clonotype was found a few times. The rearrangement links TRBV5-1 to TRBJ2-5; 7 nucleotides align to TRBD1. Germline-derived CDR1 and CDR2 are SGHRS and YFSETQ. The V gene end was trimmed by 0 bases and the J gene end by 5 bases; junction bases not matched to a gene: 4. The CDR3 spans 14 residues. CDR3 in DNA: TGCGCCAGCAGCTTGGGGGACAGCCCGGAGACCCAGTACTTC. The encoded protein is CASSLGDSPETQYF.

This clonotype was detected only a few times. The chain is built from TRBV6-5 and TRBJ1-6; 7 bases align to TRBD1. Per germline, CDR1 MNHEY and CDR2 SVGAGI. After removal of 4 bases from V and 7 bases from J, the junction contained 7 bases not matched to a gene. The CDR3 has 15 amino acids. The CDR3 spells CASSSPGQRNSPLHF. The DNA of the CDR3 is TGTGCCAGCAGTTCCCCGGGACAGAGGAATTCACCCCTCCACTTT.

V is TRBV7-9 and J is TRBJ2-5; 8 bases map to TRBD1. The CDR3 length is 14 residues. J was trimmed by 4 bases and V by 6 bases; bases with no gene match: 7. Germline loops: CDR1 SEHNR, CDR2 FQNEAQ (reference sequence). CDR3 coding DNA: TGTGCCAGCAGAGACACAGGGGGGCCAGAGACCCAGTACTTC. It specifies CASRDTGGPETQYF.

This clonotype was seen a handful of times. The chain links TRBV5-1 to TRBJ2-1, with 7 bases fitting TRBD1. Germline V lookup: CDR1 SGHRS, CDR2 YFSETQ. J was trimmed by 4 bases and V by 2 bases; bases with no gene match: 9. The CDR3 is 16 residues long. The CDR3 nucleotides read TGCGCCAGCAGCTTAGTGTTGGGACAGCAGTACAATGAGCAGTTCTTC. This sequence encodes CASSLVLGQQYNEQFF.

Written as DNA, the CDR3 is TGTGCCAGCAGTTCCTTAGACTGGATAGACTACAATGAGCAGTTCTTC. This translates into CASSSLDWIDYNEQFF. The rearrangement uses TRBV12-3 or TRBV12-4 and TRBJ2-1; D not certain. This CDR3 is 16 amino acids long. V lost 4 bases, J lost 3 bases, and 16 bases lay in between.

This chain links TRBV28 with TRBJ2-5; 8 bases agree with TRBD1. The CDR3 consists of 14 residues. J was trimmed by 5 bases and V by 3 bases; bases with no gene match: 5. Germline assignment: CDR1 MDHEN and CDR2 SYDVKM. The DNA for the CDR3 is TGTGCCAGCAGTTTCCTGACAGGGGATGAGACCCAGTACTTC. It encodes CASSFLTGDETQYF.

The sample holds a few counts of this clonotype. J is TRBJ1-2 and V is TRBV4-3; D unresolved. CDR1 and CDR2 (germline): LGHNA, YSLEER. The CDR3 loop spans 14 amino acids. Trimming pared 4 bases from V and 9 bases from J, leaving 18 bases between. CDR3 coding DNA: TGCGCCAGCAGCCGAAGCGCATCCGTGGATCGCTACACCTTC. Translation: CASSRSASVDRYTF.

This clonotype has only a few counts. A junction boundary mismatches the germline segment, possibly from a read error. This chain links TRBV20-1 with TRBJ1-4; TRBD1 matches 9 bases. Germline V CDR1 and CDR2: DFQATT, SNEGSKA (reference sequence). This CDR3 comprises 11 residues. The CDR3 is CSAHSLGTGTF. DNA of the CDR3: TGCAGTGCCCATAGCCTCGGGACAGGGACTTTT.

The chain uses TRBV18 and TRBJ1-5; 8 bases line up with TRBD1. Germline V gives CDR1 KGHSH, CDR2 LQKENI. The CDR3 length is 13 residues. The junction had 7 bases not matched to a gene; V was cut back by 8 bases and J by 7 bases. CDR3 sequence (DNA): TGTGCCAGCACGCAGGGGGCTAGGCAGCCCCAGCATTTT. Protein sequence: CASTQGARQPQHF.

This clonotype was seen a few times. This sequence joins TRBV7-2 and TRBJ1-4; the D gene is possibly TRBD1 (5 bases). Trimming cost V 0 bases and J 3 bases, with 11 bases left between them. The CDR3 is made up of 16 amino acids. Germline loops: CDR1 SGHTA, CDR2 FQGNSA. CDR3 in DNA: TGTGCCAGCAGCTTAGCGCGGGGGATGGCTAATGAAAAACTGTTTTTT. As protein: CASSLARGMANEKLFF.